This T cell receptor (beta chain) was documented in a study of PD-1 blockade in classical Hodgkin lymphoma (dated by TCRdb to 2018 to 2020). In the study overall: Nivolumab dosing was 3 mg/kg intravenously every 2 weeks, continuing until either disease progression or unacceptable toxicity. A peripheral blood immune signature of response to PD-1 blockade in classical Hodgkin lymphoma was defined using TCR beta sequencing and CyTOF.

This specimen's time point label, interpreted: cycle 1 day 1 (C1D1), immediately before nivolumab initiation. All trial patients had relapsed after autologous stem cell transplantation, with cohorts A, B and C differing in prior brentuximab vedotin exposure. The trial cohort comprised a few dozen patients with relapsed/refractory classical Hodgkin lymphoma whose best overall responses were complete response, partial response or progressive disease. In the multi-cohort phase II CheckMate 205 trial, trial patients received single-agent nivolumab. An independent review committee assessed best overall response by applying the 2007 International Working Group response criteria. PBMCs from the trial were collected at three points: immediately before nivolumab initiation (C1D1), and during therapy at cycle 2 day 1 and cycle 4 day 1. Peripheral blood was collected in 8 mL Vacutainer Cell Preparation Tubes, from which PBMCs were isolated by centrifugation and then cryopreserved.

The full study reports these points: Newly diagnosed patients were reported to have lower baseline TCR diversity than healthy donors, and relapsed/refractory patients were reported to have lower baseline TCR diversity still. A significant rise by C4D1 was seen in CD4+ but not CD8+ TCR diversity (p=0.0027 vs p=0.16), with the rise being most apparent in complete responders (p=0.02). The study was restricted to a single clinical trial cohort, and the causes of repertoire differences, possibly disease activity or prior therapy, were left undefined. Among trial patients, those achieving complete response had baseline diversity similar to that of newly diagnosed patients, while diversity was significantly lower in partial responders and progressors. Lower diversity was observed in patients in whom nivolumab was started less than 1 year after ASCT, and these patients were excluded from later analyses so that confounding by immune reconstitution would be avoided.

Regarding this clone: It lacks a known antigen. The input lacks base qualities; no much larger clone sits a single base away.

The Qiagen DNeasy kit was used to extract genomic DNA from unsorted PBMCs and from the negatively selected CD4+ and CD8+ fractions. Amplification of TCR beta CDR3 regions was done by immunoSEQ multiplex PCR with primers that anneal to V and J segments. A synthetic immune receptor repertoire was used to minimize amplification bias, and any residual bias was removed computationally once sequencing was done. As for the original processing: Custom Python scripts were used to quantify repertoire diversity as the Shannon entropy index. Unsorted, CD4+ and CD8+ repertoires were analyzed separately, except for combined analyses in which CD4+ and CD8+ sequences were merged in silico. A clone was considered expanded if an increase in frequency of at least 2-fold after treatment relative to C1D1 was found, and a pseudocount of 0.5 was applied to clones undetected at baseline. Clones with 0 or 1 copy at C1D1 were classified as singleton clones, and clones with 2 or more copies were classified as non-singleton clones. Clones expanded in unsorted samples were assigned a CD4+, CD8+ or unknown annotation through matching of protein sequences in sorted samples from the same patient. Wilcoxon tests on paired samples were used to test diversity changes from C1D1 to C4D1. This immuneACCESS table, as held by TCRdb, lists in-frame sequences with V and J called but not all clones. Of the missing ones, under half trace to an unresolved V gene in checked studies; the others have no known cause. The DNA gave D and trimming, while V, J and clone size come from that table. Present in this sample are around 20,000 clones, roughly 80% of which were seen just once. The ten largest clones capture 24% of the sample.

V lost 1 base and J lost 3 bases, and the count of bases not matched to a germline gene is 3. CDR1 is given as PRHDT and CDR2 as FYEKMQ, both from the germline V gene (reference sequence). The CDR3, cysteine through phenylalanine, is 15 amino acids long. The DNA shown is the 45-base CDR3, in frame from base 1. The chain links TRBV13 with TRBJ2-7, and 10 bases in between align with TRBD2. This receptor was taken from a human donor with classical Hodgkin lymphoma. The specimen was peripheral blood mononuclear cells (PBMCs), collected at baseline. CDR3 sequence: CASSLVAGGRYEQYF. The DNA is TGTGCCAGCAGCTTAGTAGCGGGGGGCCGCTACGAGCAGTACTTC.